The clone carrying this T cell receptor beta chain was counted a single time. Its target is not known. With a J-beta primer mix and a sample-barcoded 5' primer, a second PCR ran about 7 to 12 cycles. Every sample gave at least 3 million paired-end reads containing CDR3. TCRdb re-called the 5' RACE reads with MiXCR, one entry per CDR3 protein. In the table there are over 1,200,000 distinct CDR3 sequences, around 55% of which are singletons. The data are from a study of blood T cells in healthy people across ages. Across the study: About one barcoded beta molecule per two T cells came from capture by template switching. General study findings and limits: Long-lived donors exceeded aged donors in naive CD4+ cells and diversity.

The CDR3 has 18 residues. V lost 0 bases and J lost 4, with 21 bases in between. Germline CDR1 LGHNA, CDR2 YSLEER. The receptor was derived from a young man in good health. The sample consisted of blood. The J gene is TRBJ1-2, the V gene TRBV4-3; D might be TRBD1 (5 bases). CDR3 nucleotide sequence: TGCGCCAGCAGCCAAGATCGGGGAGGGGCCAGCTACAGCTATGGCTACACCTTC. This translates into CASSQDRGGASYSYGYTF.